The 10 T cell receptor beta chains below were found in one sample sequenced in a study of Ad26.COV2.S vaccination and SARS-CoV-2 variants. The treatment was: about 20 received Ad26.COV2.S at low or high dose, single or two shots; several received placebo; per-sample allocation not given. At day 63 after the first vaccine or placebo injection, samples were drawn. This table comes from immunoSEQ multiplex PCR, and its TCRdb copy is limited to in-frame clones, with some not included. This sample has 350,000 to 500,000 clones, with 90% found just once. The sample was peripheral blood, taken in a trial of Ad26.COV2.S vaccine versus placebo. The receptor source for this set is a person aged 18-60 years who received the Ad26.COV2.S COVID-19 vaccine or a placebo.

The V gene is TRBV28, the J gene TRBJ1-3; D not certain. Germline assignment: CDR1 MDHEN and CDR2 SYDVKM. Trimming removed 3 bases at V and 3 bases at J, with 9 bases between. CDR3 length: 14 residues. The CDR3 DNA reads TGTGCCAGCAGTTTCCCCGCGGTTGGAAACACCATATATTTT. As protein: CASSFPAVGNTIYF.

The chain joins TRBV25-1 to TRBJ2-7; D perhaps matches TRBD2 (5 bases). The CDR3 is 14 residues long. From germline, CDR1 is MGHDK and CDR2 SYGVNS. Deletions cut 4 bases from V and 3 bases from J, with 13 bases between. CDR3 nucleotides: TGTGCCAGCAGTGTCCTAGCCACTAACTACGAGCAGTACTTC. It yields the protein CASSVLATNYEQYF.

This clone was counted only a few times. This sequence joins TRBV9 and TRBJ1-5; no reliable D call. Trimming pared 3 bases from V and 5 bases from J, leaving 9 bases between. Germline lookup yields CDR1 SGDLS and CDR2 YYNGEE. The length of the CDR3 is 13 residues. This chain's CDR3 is CASSGGVHQPQHF. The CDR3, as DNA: TGTGCCAGCAGCGGCGGGGTGCATCAGCCCCAGCATTTT.

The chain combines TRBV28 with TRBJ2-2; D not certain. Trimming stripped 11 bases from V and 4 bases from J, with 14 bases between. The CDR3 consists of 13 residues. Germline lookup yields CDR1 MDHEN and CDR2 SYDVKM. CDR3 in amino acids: CASTTLPTGELFF. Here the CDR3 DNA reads TGTGCCTCTACCACTCTTCCCACCGGGGAGCTGTTTTTT. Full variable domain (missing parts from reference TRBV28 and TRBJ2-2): DVKVTQSSRYLVKRTGEKVFLECVQDMDHENMFWYRQDPGLGLRLIYFSYDVKMKEKGDIPEGYSVSREKKERFSLILESASTNQTSMYLCASTTLPTGELFFGEGSRLTVL.

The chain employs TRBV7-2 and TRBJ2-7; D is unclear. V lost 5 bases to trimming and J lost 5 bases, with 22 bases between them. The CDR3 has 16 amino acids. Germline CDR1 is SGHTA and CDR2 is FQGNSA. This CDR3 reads CASSPRGLGAANEQYF. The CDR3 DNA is TGTGCCAGCAGCCCCCGAGGTCTCGGCGCGGCGAACGAGCAGTACTTC.

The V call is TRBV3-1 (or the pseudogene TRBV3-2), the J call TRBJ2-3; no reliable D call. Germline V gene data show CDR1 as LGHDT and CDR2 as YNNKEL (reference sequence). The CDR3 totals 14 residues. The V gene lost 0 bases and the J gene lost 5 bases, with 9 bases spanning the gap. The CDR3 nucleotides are TGTGCCAGCAGCCAAGATTGGCGCATAGATACGCAGTATTTT. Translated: CASSQDWRIDTQYF.

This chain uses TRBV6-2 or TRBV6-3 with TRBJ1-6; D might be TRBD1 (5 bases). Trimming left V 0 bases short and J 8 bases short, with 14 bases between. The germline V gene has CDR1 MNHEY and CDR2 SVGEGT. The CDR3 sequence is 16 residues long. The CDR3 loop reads CASSYSGGTRDSPLHF. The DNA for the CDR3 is TGTGCCAGCAGTTACTCGGGGGGTACCCGGGATTCACCCCTCCACTTT.

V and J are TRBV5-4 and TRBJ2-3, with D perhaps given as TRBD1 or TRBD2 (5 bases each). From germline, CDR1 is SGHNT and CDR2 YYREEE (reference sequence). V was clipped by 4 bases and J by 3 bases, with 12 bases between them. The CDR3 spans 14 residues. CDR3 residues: CASSEGRGTDTQYF. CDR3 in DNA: TGTGCCAGCAGCGAGGGGAGAGGGACAGATACGCAGTATTTT.

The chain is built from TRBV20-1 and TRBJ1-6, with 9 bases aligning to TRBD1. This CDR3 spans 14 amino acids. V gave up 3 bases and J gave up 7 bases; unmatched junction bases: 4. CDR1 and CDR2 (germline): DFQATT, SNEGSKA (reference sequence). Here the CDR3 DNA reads TGCAGTGCTAGTGAGGACAGGGGCAATTCACCCCTCCACTTT. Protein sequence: CSASEDRGNSPLHF.

CDR3 protein: CASSFRGTNEKLFF. Written as DNA, the CDR3 is TGTGCCAGCAGTTTTCGGGGAACTAATGAAAAACTGTTTTTT. This sequence joins TRBV28 and TRBJ1-4; the D is unclear. V lost 3 bases, J lost 1 base, and 6 bases lay in between. The CDR3 has 14 amino acids. From germline, CDR1 is MDHEN and CDR2 SYDVKM.